These 13 T cell receptor beta chains were all obtained from the same sample, sequenced in a study of control samples from healthy donors and cancer patients. The data were produced by immunoSEQ multiplex PCR, yet TCRdb's version contains in-frame clones alone and is incomplete. Of about 150,000 clones in the sample, roughly 94% were seen once. Sequencing used blood. The receptor set was obtained from a middle-aged man in good health.

The rearrangement uses TRBV30 and TRBJ1-4, with TRBD1 identical over 7 bases. Germline V gene sequence: CDR1 GTSNPN, CDR2 SVGIG (reference sequence). V shed 5 bases and J 6 bases; nucleotides not matched to a gene: 3. The CDR3 extends over 12 amino acids. CDR3 amino acids: CAWAGTDEKLFF. CDR3 DNA sequence: TGTGCCTGGGCCGGGACAGATGAAAAACTGTTTTTT.

The chain carries TRBV27 and TRBJ1-2, with TRBD1 matching over 7 bases. Trimming took 7 bases from V and 2 from J; bases not matched to a gene: 10. The CDR3 has 15 residues. Germline-derived CDR1 and CDR2 are MNHEY and SMNVEV (reference sequence). This CDR3 is CASKEGGGGNYGYTF. The CDR3 DNA is TGTGCCAGCAAGGAAGGGGGAGGGGGCAACTATGGCTACACCTTC.

This chain uses TRBV6-6 with TRBJ2-5, with a weak D call TRBD2 (7 bases). Germline V gives CDR1 MNHNY, CDR2 SVGAGI (reference sequence). Trimming took 6 bases from V and 1 from J, leaving 12 bases between them. The CDR3 spans 14 residues. CDR3 coding DNA: TGTGCCAGCAGCCTCGGGGGGCCCCAAGAGACCCAGTACTTC. This sequence encodes CASSLGGPQETQYF.

This chain connects TRBV5-5 to TRBJ2-2; D gene ambiguous. Per germline, CDR1 SGHKS and CDR2 YYEKEE (reference sequence). Between the trimmed V and J ends, which lost 2 bases and 11 bases, there was a span of 7 bases. The CDR3 runs to 11 residues. The CDR3 DNA sequence: TGTGCCAGCAGCTTTGGAACCGAGCTGTTTTTT. Amino acid sequence: CASSFGTELFF.

V gene TRBV19 combines with J gene TRBJ1-4; D might be TRBD1 (5 bases). The V end was cut by 7 bases, the J end by 5 bases, with 17 bases between. The germline V gene encodes CDR1 LNHDA and CDR2 SQIVND (reference sequence). The CDR3 contains 15 residues. The CDR3 reads CASNYQGAWNEKLFF. CDR3 DNA sequence: TGTGCCAGTAATTATCAGGGCGCCTGGAATGAAAAACTGTTTTTT.

This chain connects TRBV11-2 to TRBJ1-2; 7 bases align to TRBD1. V trimming: 1 base; J trimming: 8 bases; junction bases outside the gene matches: 7. Per germline, CDR1 SGHAT and CDR2 FQNNGV. The CDR3 has 14 residues. For the CDR3, the DNA is TGTGCCAGCAGCTTAGTCCTGACAGGGAGAGGCTACACCTTC. Its protein product is CASSLVLTGRGYTF.

The chain's CDR3 is CASSQGHVYEQYF. The CDR3 nucleotides are TGTGCCAGCAGCCAAGGTCATGTCTACGAGCAGTACTTC. This chain links TRBV4-2 with TRBJ2-7, with D unclear. Per germline, CDR1 LGHNA and CDR2 YNFKEQ. The CDR3 runs 13 residues. V shed 1 base and J shed 3 bases, with 7 bases lying between them.

This chain uses TRBV5-4 with TRBJ2-7; tentative D call: TRBD1 (6 bases). Trimming removed 2 bases from V and 2 bases from J, with 11 bases in between. There are 14 residues in the CDR3. Germline CDR1 reads SGHNT; CDR2 reads YYREEE (reference sequence). CDR3 DNA sequence: TGTGCCAGCAGCTTATTGGACAGCCCCTACGAGCAGTACTTC. It yields the protein CASSLLDSPYEQYF.

The chain recombines TRBV14 with TRBJ1-6; TRBD1 agrees at 9 bases. Germline V gives CDR1 SGHDN, CDR2 FVKESK. Trimming at V came to 3 bases and at J to 10 bases, leaving 10 bases not matched to a gene. This CDR3 is built from 16 residues. CDR3 in amino acids: CASSQQTGTGKSPLHF. The CDR3, as DNA: TGTGCCAGCAGCCAGCAAACCGGGACAGGGAAATCACCCCTCCACTTT.

The chain has TRBV5-1 and TRBJ2-2; the match to TRBD1 covers 7 bases. CDR3 size: 16 residues. Per germline, CDR1 SGHRS and CDR2 YFSETQ. Trimming cost V 0 bases and J 4 bases; bases outside gene matches: 6. CDR3 region: CASSLVGQEITGELFF. The CDR3 DNA is TGCGCCAGCAGCTTGGTCGGACAGGAGATCACCGGGGAGCTGTTTTTT.

J is TRBJ2-3 and V is TRBV5-5; 8 bases are shared with TRBD2. The length of the CDR3 is 15 residues. J gave up 3 bases and V 0 bases, and 3 bases lay outside the gene matches. Germline V lookup: CDR1 SGHKS, CDR2 YYEKEE (reference sequence). CDR3 region: CASSLELAGTDTQYF. CDR3 DNA sequence: TGTGCCAGCAGCTTGGAGCTAGCGGGTACAGATACGCAGTATTTT.

The chain employs TRBV5-4 and TRBJ2-1; TRBD1 aligns across 7 bases. The V gene's germline CDR1 is SGHNT and CDR2 YYREEE (reference sequence). This CDR3 spans 12 amino acids. V lost 4 bases and J lost 12; bases outside the gene matches: 7. The CDR3 loop reads CASSLRQGGQFF. In DNA form, the CDR3 reads TGTGCCAGCAGCCTTAGACAGGGTGGGCAGTTCTTC.

The chain has TRBV27 and TRBJ1-5; a possible D gene is TRBD1 (5 bases). This CDR3 comprises 16 residues. Germline assignment: CDR1 MNHEY and CDR2 SMNVEV (reference sequence). The V end lost 4 bases, the J end lost 7 bases, and 20 bases lay between the germline ends. CDR3 nucleotide sequence: TGTGCCAGCAGTTCTCTGACAGTCGGACAAAACCAGCCCCAGCATTTT. Encoded protein: CASSSLTVGQNQPQHF.